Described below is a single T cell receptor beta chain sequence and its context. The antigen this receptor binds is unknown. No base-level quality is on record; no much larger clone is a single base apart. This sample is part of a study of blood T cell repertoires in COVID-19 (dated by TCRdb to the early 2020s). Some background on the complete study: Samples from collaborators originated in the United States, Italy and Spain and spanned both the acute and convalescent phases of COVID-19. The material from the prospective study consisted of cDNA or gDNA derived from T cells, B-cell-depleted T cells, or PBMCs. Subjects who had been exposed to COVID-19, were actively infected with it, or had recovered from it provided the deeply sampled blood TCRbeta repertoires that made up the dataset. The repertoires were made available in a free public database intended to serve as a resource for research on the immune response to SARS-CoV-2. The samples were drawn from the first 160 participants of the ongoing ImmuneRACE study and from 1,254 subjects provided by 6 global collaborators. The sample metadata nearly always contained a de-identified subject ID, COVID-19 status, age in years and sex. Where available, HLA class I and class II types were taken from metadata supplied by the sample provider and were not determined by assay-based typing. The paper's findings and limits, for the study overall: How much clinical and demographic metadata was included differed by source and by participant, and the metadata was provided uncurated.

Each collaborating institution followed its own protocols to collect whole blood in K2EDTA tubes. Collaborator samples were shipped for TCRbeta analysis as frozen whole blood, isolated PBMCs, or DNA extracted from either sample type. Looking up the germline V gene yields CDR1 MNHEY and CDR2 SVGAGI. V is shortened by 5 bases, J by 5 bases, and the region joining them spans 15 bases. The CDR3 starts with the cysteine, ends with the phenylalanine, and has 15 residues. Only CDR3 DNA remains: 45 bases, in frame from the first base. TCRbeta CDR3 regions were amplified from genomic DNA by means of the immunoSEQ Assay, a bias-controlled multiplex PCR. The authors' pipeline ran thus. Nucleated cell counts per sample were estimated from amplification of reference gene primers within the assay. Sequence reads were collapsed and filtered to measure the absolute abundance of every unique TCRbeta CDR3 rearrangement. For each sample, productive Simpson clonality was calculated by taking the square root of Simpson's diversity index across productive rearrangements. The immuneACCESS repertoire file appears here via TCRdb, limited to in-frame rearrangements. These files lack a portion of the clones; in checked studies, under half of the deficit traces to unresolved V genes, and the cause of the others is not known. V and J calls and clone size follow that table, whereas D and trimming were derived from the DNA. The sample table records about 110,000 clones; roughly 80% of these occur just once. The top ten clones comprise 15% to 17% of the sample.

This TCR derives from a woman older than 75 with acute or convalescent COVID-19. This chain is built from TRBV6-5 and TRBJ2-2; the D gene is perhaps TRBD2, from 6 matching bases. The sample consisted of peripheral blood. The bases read TGTGCCAGCAGTCCCCGGGGACTGCTGACCGGGGAGCTGTTTTTT. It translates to CASSPRGLLTGELFF.